This TCR beta chain is drawn from a study of blood T cell repertoires in COVID-19. About the study: There were acute and convalescent COVID-19 samples, and they came from the United States, Italy and Spain. PBMCs, B-cell-depleted T cells, or T cells were the source of the cDNA or gDNA that made up the material.

Original methodology: Counts of nucleated cells, estimated from reference gene primer amplification, were obtained. Sequencing was performed with immunoSEQ multiplex PCR; in TCRdb, only in-frame clones are kept and a portion is missing. V and J calls and clone size are copied from that table; D and trimming were computed from the DNA. This table has about 240,000 clones, more than 75% appearing once. The sequencing sample was made of peripheral blood. The receptor comes from a woman aged 60-75 years with active or convalescent COVID-19.

In DNA, the CDR3 is TGTGCCAGCAGGTTAGCGGGCTCTGGGGCCAACGTCCTGACTTTC. Residues: CASRLAGSGANVLTF. The chain links TRBV6-6 to TRBJ2-6; the match to TRBD2 covers 7 bases. This CDR3 spans 15 amino acids. The germline V gene has CDR1 MNHNY and CDR2 SVGAGI (reference sequence). After removal of 6 bases from V and 0 bases from J, the junction contained 2 bases not matched to a gene.